This is a list of T cell receptor beta chains from one sample in a study of neoadjuvant anti-PD-1 for oral cavity cancer. The assay was immunoSEQ multiplex PCR, and TCRdb's table has in-frame clones only and misses some. Here the sample spans about 14,000 clones, roughly 70% being singletons. Sequencing used PBMCs, obtained after nivolumab (anti-PD-1) treatment. These receptors all stem from a person aged 40 to 85 with oral cavity squamous cell carcinoma. Both conserved end residues are part of each CDR3. Each record gives: CDR3 length, J gene, clone size, D gene, V gene, CDR3 protein, CDR3 DNA. The D gene is left open where the match is weak. Expanded clones are given a class, and other clones once, few, many or no size at all.

>11|TRBJ1-1|NA|NA|TRBV20-1
CRGEGNTEAFF
TGCAGGGGGGAGGGGAACACTGAAGCTTTCTTT
>14|TRBJ2-4|NA|NA|TRBV7-2
CASSDQIAKNIQYF
TGTGCCAGCAGCGATCAGATAGCCAAAAACATTCAGTACTTC
>14|TRBJ1-5|NA|NA|TRBV27
CASSPQNSNQPQHF
TGTGCCAGCAGTCCGCAAAATAGCAATCAGCCCCAGCATTTT
>14|TRBJ2-5|NA|TRBD1|TRBV10-2
CASRGTGTEETQYF
TGCGCCAGCCGGGGGACAGGGACCGAAGAGACCCAGTACTTC
>13|TRBJ2-2|NA|NA|TRBV2
CASRLVPTGELFF
TGTGCCAGCCGACTAGTTCCCACCGGGGAGCTGTTTTTT
>16|TRBJ2-4|NA|TRBD1|TRBV6-4
CASSDRDRGAKNIQYF
TGTGCCAGCAGTGACCGGGACAGGGGAGCCAAAAACATTCAGTACTTC
>16|TRBJ2-5|NA|NA|TRBV7-6
CASSLGSSGPQETQYF
TGTGCCAGCAGCTTAGGGAGTAGCGGCCCCCAAGAGACCCAGTACTTC
>18|TRBJ2-3|once|TRBD2|TRBV5-1
CASSPEGLAGGLGDTQYF
TGCGCCAGCAGCCCAGAAGGTCTAGCGGGAGGGCTGGGAGATACGCAGTATTTT
>14|TRBJ1-1|NA|NA|TRBV6-5
CASSYRELNTEAFF
TGTGCCAGCAGTTACCGGGAACTGAACACTGAAGCTTTCTTT
>15|TRBJ1-3|once|NA|TRBV6-5
CASSSPGISGNTIYF
TGTGCCAGCAGTTCGCCGGGGATCTCTGGAAACACCATATATTTT
>14|TRBJ2-3|few|TRBD1|TRBV29-1
CSVGTGGFTDTQYF
TGCAGCGTTGGAACAGGGGGCTTCACAGATACGCAGTATTTT
>16|TRBJ1-1|NA|NA|TRBV18
CASSPPKGRLNTEAFF
TGTGCCAGCTCACCACCGAAGGGAAGGCTGAACACTGAAGCTTTCTTT
>15|TRBJ2-7|NA|NA|TRBV7-9
CASSPPGLRPYEQYF
TGTGCCAGCAGCCCCCCCGGACTACGCCCCTACGAGCAGTACTTC
>14|TRBJ1-1|NA|NA|TRBV28
CASSRVLVSTEAFF
TGTGCCAGCAGCCGGGTGTTGGTGTCCACTGAAGCTTTCTTT
>15|TRBJ1-1|few|NA|TRBV2
CASSSPGTANTEAFF
TGTGCCAGCAGTTCTCCCGGGACGGCAAACACTGAAGCTTTCTTT
>14|TRBJ1-1|few|NA|TRBV30
CAWSRGSWGTEAFF
TGTGCCTGGAGTCGGGGCTCATGGGGCACTGAAGCTTTCTTT
>13|TRBJ2-7|NA|NA|TRBV11-2
CASSLESQREQYF
TGTGCCAGCAGCTTAGAATCCCAGCGCGAGCAGTACTTC
>11|TRBJ2-2|NA|TRBD1|TRBV29-1
CSVDRQGELFF
TGCAGCGTTGATAGACAGGGTGAGCTGTTTTTT
>16|TRBJ2-7|NA|TRBD1|TRBV5-1
CASSPSKGASSYEQYF
TGCGCCAGCAGCCCTAGTAAGGGGGCGAGCTCCTACGAGCAGTACTTC
>14|TRBJ1-1|few|TRBD1|TRBV5-1
CASSFWDSNTEAFF
TGCGCCAGCAGCTTTTGGGACAGCAACACTGAAGCTTTCTTT
>14|TRBJ2-5|NA|TRBD2|TRBV18
CASSPSPGGETQYF
TGTGCCAGCTCACCATCCCCGGGGGGGGAGACCCAGTACTTC
>14|TRBJ1-4|NA|NA|TRBV7-8
CASSLASSNEKLFF
TGTGCCAGCAGCTTAGCTAGCTCCAATGAAAAACTGTTTTTT
>15|TRBJ1-2|once|NA|TRBV6-1
CASSEPGLELYGYTF
TGTGCCAGCAGTGAACCGGGACTGGAACTATACGGCTACACCTTC
>13|TRBJ2-1|NA|TRBD1|TRBV10-3
CAIKGATYNEQFF
TGTGCCATCAAGGGGGCTACCTACAATGAGCAGTTCTTC
>14|TRBJ2-2|NA|NA|TRBV6-5
CASGGRSSTGELFF
TGTGCCAGCGGAGGACGGTCGAGCACCGGGGAGCTGTTTTTT
>15|TRBJ2-1|NA|TRBD1|TRBV25-1
CASSEGQVYYNEQFF
TGTGCCAGCAGCGAAGGACAGGTGTACTACAATGAGCAGTTCTTC
>14|TRBJ1-1|once|NA|TRBV10-2
CASTLIGGSTEAFF
TGCGCCAGCACCCTAATCGGGGGGTCCACTGAAGCTTTCTTT
>15|TRBJ2-5|few|NA|TRBV28
CASSPQGHQQETQYF
TGTGCCAGCAGCCCGCAGGGACACCAACAAGAGACCCAGTACTTC
>13|TRBJ1-5|few|TRBD1|TRBV19
CATSGQPNQPQHF
TGTGCCACCTCGGGACAGCCAAATCAGCCCCAGCATTTT
>15|TRBJ1-4|NA|TRBD1|TRBV7-9
CASSPPTGAGEKLFF
TGTGCCAGCAGCCCACCGACAGGGGCTGGTGAAAAACTGTTTTTT
>12|TRBJ2-1|NA|NA|TRBV7-8
CASSFGTLEQFF
TGTGCCAGCAGCTTCGGGACTCTTGAGCAGTTCTTC
>14|TRBJ2-1|NA|TRBD2|TRBV6-5
CASRPAGLRNEQFF
TGTGCCAGCCGCCCAGCGGGACTGAGGAATGAGCAGTTCTTC
>15|TRBJ2-3|NA|NA|TRBV29-1
CSVEAWAGSTDTQYF
TGCAGCGTTGAAGCGTGGGCAGGGAGCACAGATACGCAGTATTTT
>13|TRBJ2-2|NA|NA|TRBV10-1
CASSTTPTGELFF
TGCGCCAGCAGTACGACCCCGACCGGGGAGCTGTTTTTT
>13|TRBJ1-5|NA|NA|TRBV30
CAWSPHLNQPQHF
TGTGCCTGGAGTCCACATCTCAATCAGCCCCAGCATTTT
>15|TRBJ2-7|few|TRBD2|TRBV19
CASSSWTSGSYEQYF
TGTGCCAGTAGTTCATGGACTAGCGGCTCATACGAGCAGTACTTC